This is a list of T cell receptor beta chains from one sample in a study of blood T cell repertoires in COVID-19. Sequencing was performed with immunoSEQ multiplex PCR; in TCRdb, only in-frame clones are kept and a portion is missing. There are 150,000 to 200,000 clones in the sample; about 85% occur only once, and 25% to 30% lies in the top ten. Sequencing was done on a sample of peripheral blood. All receptors come from a man in his sixties with acute or convalescent COVID-19. The CDR3 runs from the conserved cysteine through the conserved F or W.

>13|TRBJ1-2|TRBV6-5
CASKNNRDYGYTF
>13|TRBJ1-1|TRBV19
CASTDRLNTEAFF
>16|TRBJ2-2|TRBV11-2
CASSFGLAGVSGELFF
>18|TRBJ2-3|TRBV24-1
CATSGKTSGRASTDTQYF
>14|TRBJ2-1|TRBV29-1
CSVATTFSYNEQFF
>14|TRBJ2-2|TRBV6-4
CASSRSSNTGELFF
>14|TRBJ1-6|TRBV11-2
CASSSTGLSSPLHF
>15|TRBJ1-2|TRBV18
CASSPPGQTSYGYTF
>15|TRBJ2-7|TRBV27
CASSFQGSGTYEQYF
>13|TRBJ1-1|TRBV30
CAWRRNLNTEAFF
>16|TRBJ2-3|TRBV7-2
CASSRATAYAEDTQYF
>14|TRBJ2-7|TRBV18
CASSPIPTGGEQYF
>14|TRBJ1-2|TRBV6-6
CASSYGREGYGYTF
>14|TRBJ2-7|TRBV11-3
CASSLGTGGFEQYF
>17|TRBJ2-2|TRBV30
CAWRKGQGSPNTGELFF
>16|TRBJ1-4|TRBV2
CASSESPGQANEKLFF
>17|TRBJ2-2|TRBV19
CASTSGRGIGDTGELFF
>14|TRBJ2-1|TRBV4-2
CASRYSGGYNEQFF
>14|TRBJ2-2|TRBV10-2
CASSVSGITGELFF
>16|TRBJ2-2|TRBV9
CASSVQGALRTGELFF
>20|TRBJ2-5|TRBV6-6
CASSTWAGTSGSEYQETQYF
>15|TRBJ1-5|TRBV19
CASSIVPRGSQPQHF
>16|TRBJ2-7|TRBV9
CASSVAGTGGEYEQYF
>18|TRBJ2-6|TRBV15
CATSGDWTGSSGANVLTF
>13|TRBJ1-3|TRBV30
CAWTPGSGNTIYF
>18|TRBJ2-3|TRBV21-1
CARPRGTAGGRDTDTQYF
>13|TRBJ2-2|TRBV30
CACRTQNTGELFF
>14|TRBJ2-2|TRBV5-1
CASSLGHNTGELFF
>16|TRBJ1-3|TRBV9
CASSRQTGQSGNTIYF
>17|TRBJ2-1|TRBV7-3
CASSPSRGTSGRGEQFF
>15|TRBJ1-6|TRBV5-6
CASSEQGLSNSPLHF
>14|TRBJ1-6|TRBV9
CASSVGGQNSPLHF
>12|TRBJ1-2|TRBV24-1
CATSPGSSGYTF
>14|TRBJ2-1|TRBV6-5
CASRGAGGKDEQFF
>17|TRBJ1-3|TRBV25-1
CASSEHGNFGGGNTIYF
>12|TRBJ2-3|TRBV12-5
CASGSAVDTQYF
>13|TRBJ1-1|TRBV30
CAWSVQMNTEAFF
>15|TRBJ2-3|TRBV30
CAWSVLRSLADTQYF
>15|TRBJ1-5|TRBV27
CASRSGSYSNQPQHF
>15|TRBJ2-1|TRBV11-1
CASSLGLAGENEQFF
>13|TRBJ2-7|TRBV5-1
CASSPQGVYEQYF
>15|TRBJ1-3|TRBV19
CASAYRVQFGNTIYF
>13|TRBJ1-3|TRBV19
CASSVDRGDTIYF
>15|TRBJ2-1|TRBV11-3
CASSSGLAGVNEQFF
>16|TRBJ1-2|TRBV24-1
CATSGGTGRANYGYTF
>17|TRBJ1-3|TRBV4-1
CASSQDRGGFSGNTIYF
>14|TRBJ2-1|TRBV24-1
CATSDRAGVPEQFF
>14|TRBJ1-2|TRBV6-5
CASSPRTGNYGYTF
>14|TRBJ1-2|TRBV5-1
CASSSGGAGSGYTF